This TCR beta chain was documented in a study of cytomegalovirus exposure and HLA in healthy donors. Overall study results and limits: Later work associated 16,951 TCR beta sequences with HLA alleles at 0.05 false discovery rate.

The CDR3 is made up of 13 amino acids. The germline V gene has CDR1 KGHSH and CDR2 LQKENI. V lost 5 bases and J lost 6; bases outside the gene matches: 6. PCR primers comprised 60 Vbeta and 13 Jbeta primers. The method was immunoSEQ multiplex PCR; TCRdb's version includes in-frame clones alone and lacks a portion of them. This table has 150,000 to 200,000 clones, 84% appearing once. With regard to this clone: Its antigen remains unidentified.

The sample comprised PBMCs. The chain is built from TRBV18 and TRBJ2-7; 8 bases align to TRBD2. The receptor was isolated from a girl aged 5-17 years in good health and CMV-seropositive. Here the CDR3 reads CASSSGGPREQYF. Here the CDR3 DNA reads TGTGCCAGCTCATCGGGGGGGCCTCGCGAGCAGTACTTC.